The rows below give T cell receptor beta chains drawn from one sample of a study of blood T cell repertoires in COVID-19. Clones were sequenced by immunoSEQ multiplex PCR, and TCRdb holds only the in-frame ones, with some missing. The repertoire has around 100,000 clones, almost 85% of them found once; the top ten carry about 9.9%. The material sequenced was peripheral blood. These receptors were obtained from a man aged 40-50 years with active or convalescent COVID-19. Both conserved end residues are part of each CDR3. D genes are given only for firm matches. Clone size appears in some rows only: once, few, many, or a class for an expanded clone.

cdr3_length	v_call	j_call	d_call	clone_size	cdr3_nt	cdr3_aa
15	TRBV29-1	TRBJ1-3	TRBD1	-	TGCAGCACCCGGGACAGCGACCTCTCTGGAAACACCATATATTTT	CSTRDSDLSGNTIYF
14	TRBV30	TRBJ1-5	-	once	TGTGCCTGGACCGCACAGGTTAGCAATCAGCCCCAGCATTTT	CAWTAQVSNQPQHF
16	TRBV6-5	TRBJ1-2	TRBD1	-	TGTGCCAGCAGTTCCGGAACGGGACAGGGCCCCTATGGCTACACCTTC	CASSSGTGQGPYGYTF
15	TRBV19	TRBJ1-3	-	-	TGTGCCAGTAGGGATCTAGGGCAGGGAAGAAACACCATATATTTT	CASRDLGQGRNTIYF
18	TRBV11-2	TRBJ2-1	TRBD2	-	TGTGCCAGCAGCTTGTTACTAGCGGGGTTCTCCAGTGGCAATGAGCAGTTCTTC	CASSLLLAGFSSGNEQFF
13	TRBV27	TRBJ1-1	TRBD1	once	TGTGCCAGCAGTGGATGGACAGGGACTGAAGCTTTCTTT	CASSGWTGTEAFF
13	TRBV6-5	TRBJ1-4	-	-	TGTGCCAGCAGTTACGGCGGTGATGAAAAACTGTTTTTT	CASSYGGDEKLFF
17	TRBV27	TRBJ2-2	-	-	TGTGCCAGCAGTTTCGGGACGGGGCAGGGGCCCACCGGGGAGCTGTTTTTT	CASSFGTGQGPTGELFF
15	TRBV24-1	TRBJ2-3	TRBD2	-	TGTGCCACCAGTGACGGAGCGGGGGGCACAGATACGCAGTATTTT	CATSDGAGGTDTQYF
14	TRBV6-2/TRBV6-3	TRBJ1-5	-	-	TGTGCCAGCAGTTACGGGGGCGGCAATCAGCCCCAGCATTTT	CASSYGGGNQPQHF
14	TRBV2	TRBJ2-7	-	-	TGTGCCAGCAGTATAGGACAGCTAACCTACGAGCAGTACTTC	CASSIGQLTYEQYF
14	TRBV5-6	TRBJ1-2	-	-	TGTGCCAGCAGCTTGGATCAGGGTGTCTATGGCTACACCTTC	CASSLDQGVYGYTF
14	TRBV3-1/TRBV3-2	TRBJ2-3	TRBD2	once	TGTGCCAGCAGCACGGGGGGGCCATTAGATACGCAGTATTTT	CASSTGGPLDTQYF
15	TRBV27	TRBJ1-2	TRBD1	-	TGTGCCAGCAGTTTCCTCCGGGACAGAGTTTTGTACTACACCTTC	CASSFLRDRVLYYTF
13	TRBV7-3	TRBJ1-2	-	-	TGTGCCAGCAGCCCCGACAAGAACTATGGCTACACCTTC	CASSPDKNYGYTF
14	TRBV7-9	TRBJ1-6	-	-	TGTGCCAGCAGCTTAGACAGGGCGGGTTCACCCCTCCACTTT	CASSLDRAGSPLHF
17	TRBV13	TRBJ2-7	TRBD1	-	TGTGCCAGCAGCTTAGAGGGGACAGGGAGGAGCTCCTACGAGCAGTACTTC	CASSLEGTGRSSYEQYF
17	TRBV27	TRBJ1-1	TRBD1	-	TGTGCCAGCAGGGGGAGAGGGACAGGGGCTGGTGGCACTGAAGCTTTCTTT	CASRGRGTGAGGTEAFF
14	TRBV21-1	TRBJ2-2	-	-	TGTGCCAGCAACCTAAAGGAGGGGACCGGGGAGCTGTTTTTT	CASNLKEGTGELFF
11	TRBV20-1	TRBJ2-7	-	few	TGCAGCGTTTTTCAGGGCTACGAGCAGTACTTC	CSVFQGYEQYF
13	TRBV30	TRBJ1-5	TRBD1	-	TGTGCCTGGAGTGCACAGGGGAATCAGCCCCAGCATTTT	CAWSAQGNQPQHF
15	TRBV11-1	TRBJ2-3	TRBD1	-	TGTGCCAGCAGCGCGACAGGGATCAACACAGATACGCAGTATTTT	CASSATGINTDTQYF
18	TRBV24-1	TRBJ2-3	-	once	TGTGCCACCAGTGATCCGGGAAGTCACGCGGGGGCCCCAGATACGCAGTATTTT	CATSDPGSHAGAPDTQYF
13	TRBV5-1	TRBJ2-7	-	-	TGCGCCAGCAGCGACCCGGCTAGCAACGAGCAGTACTTC	CASSDPASNEQYF
16	TRBV6-4	TRBJ2-3	TRBD1	-	TGTGCCAGCAGCCCGAAGTCCCGGGACAGGGGAAATACGCAGTATTTT	CASSPKSRDRGNTQYF
13	TRBV3-1/TRBV3-2	TRBJ1-2	-	-	TGTGCCAGCAGCCAAGGACAGTCATATGGCTACACCTTC	CASSQGQSYGYTF
13	TRBV7-2	TRBJ2-3	-	-	TGTGCCAGCAGCTTAGCGGCTGGAGATACGCAGTATTTT	CASSLAAGDTQYF
12	TRBV6-6	TRBJ1-4	-	-	TGTGCCAGCACTTCAACTAATGAAAAACTGTTTTTT	CASTSTNEKLFF
13	TRBV19	TRBJ1-1	-	-	TGTGCCAGTAGTGTTACAGTGAACACTGAAGCTTTCTTT	CASSVTVNTEAFF
13	TRBV30	TRBJ1-1	-	-	TGTGCCTGGAGGGGACTCCCGTCAGGTGAAGCTTTCTTT	CAWRGLPSGEAFF
16	TRBV7-3	TRBJ1-6	TRBD1	-	TGTGCCAGCAGCTTAACCTCAGGGGGCGCGCATTCACCCCTCCACTTT	CASSLTSGGAHSPLHF
15	TRBV9	TRBJ2-7	TRBD1	-	TGTGCCAGCAGCGCCGGGGGACAGGCTTCCTACGAGCAGTACTTC	CASSAGGQASYEQYF
15	TRBV6-4	TRBJ1-2	-	-	TGTGCCAGCAGCGAAGCCGGGACTTCTAACTATGGCTACACCTTC	CASSEAGTSNYGYTF
16	TRBV6-1	TRBJ1-5	-	-	TGTGCCAGCAGTGAAGCGGGGGGGCGCCGCAATCAGCCCCAGCATTTT	CASSEAGGRRNQPQHF
14	TRBV10-3	TRBJ1-6	-	-	TGTGCCATCAGTGAGGACACAGGGCGTTCACCCCTCCACTTT	CAISEDTGRSPLHF
13	TRBV2	TRBJ2-7	-	-	TGTGCCAGCACCGAGGGTTTTACCTACGAGCAGTACTTC	CASTEGFTYEQYF
14	TRBV5-4	TRBJ2-7	TRBD1	-	TGTGCCAGCAGTCCCGGGACAGGGCCCTACGAGCAGTACTTC	CASSPGTGPYEQYF
12	TRBV12-3/TRBV12-4	TRBJ2-1	-	few	TGTGCCAGCAGAAAACAGGGAAATGAGCAGTTCTTC	CASRKQGNEQFF
14	TRBV9	TRBJ2-3	-	-	TGTGCCAGCACCCGACTCGCGAGCACAGATACGCAGTATTTT	CASTRLASTDTQYF
16	TRBV3-1/TRBV3-2	TRBJ2-7	TRBD2	-	TGTGCCAGCAGCCAACTAGCGGGGCGAAGCTCCTACGAGCAGTACTTC	CASSQLAGRSSYEQYF
11	TRBV29-1	TRBJ2-5	TRBD2	-	TGCAGCGTTGACGGGGGGGAGACCCAGTACTTC	CSVDGGETQYF
12	TRBV7-9	TRBJ2-7	-	-	TGTGCCAGCAGCACACAGGGCTACGAGCAGTACTTC	CASSTQGYEQYF
16	TRBV3-1/TRBV3-2	TRBJ2-7	-	-	TGTGCCAGCAGCCGAACTGGTCAGGGACAAACCTACGAGCAGTACTTC	CASSRTGQGQTYEQYF
15	TRBV6-1	TRBJ1-6	-	-	TGTGCCAGCAGTGAACAGGGTTCGGTGAATTCACCCCTCCACTTT	CASSEQGSVNSPLHF
14	TRBV6-4	TRBJ2-3	-	-	TGTGCCAGCAGCGTCGACATGAGCACAGATACGCAGTATTTT	CASSVDMSTDTQYF
14	TRBV7-7	TRBJ2-1	-	-	TGTGCTAGCAGCTTAGCTGCGGACAGCAATGAGCAGTTCTTC	CASSLAADSNEQFF
14	TRBV6-5	TRBJ2-5	-	few	TGTGCCAGCAGATGGGGGGGGCCCGGAGAGACCCAGTACTTC	CASRWGGPGETQYF
13	TRBV6-2/TRBV6-3	TRBJ2-1	TRBD2	-	TGTGCCAGCAGCGGGGGGGCCTACAATGAGCAGTTCTTC	CASSGGAYNEQFF
16	TRBV7-2	TRBJ2-5	TRBD2	-	TGTGCCAGCAGCTTATTACCGGGGGGGCGGCAAGAGACCCAGTACTTC	CASSLLPGGRQETQYF
17	TRBV9	TRBJ1-2	TRBD1	once	TGTGCCAGCAGCGTGAGCAAGAGCTACAGGGGCGAGGGTGGCTACACCTTC	CASSVSKSYRGEGGYTF
17	TRBV9	TRBJ2-5	TRBD2	-	TGTGCCAGCAGCGTAGAGGGGACTAGCGGGGGTAAGGTGACCCAGTACTTC	CASSVEGTSGGKVTQYF
16	TRBV3-1/TRBV3-2	TRBJ1-3	TRBD1	-	TGTGCCAGCAGCCAACGGAGGACAGGGGGGGAAGACACCATATATTTT	CASSQRRTGGEDTIYF